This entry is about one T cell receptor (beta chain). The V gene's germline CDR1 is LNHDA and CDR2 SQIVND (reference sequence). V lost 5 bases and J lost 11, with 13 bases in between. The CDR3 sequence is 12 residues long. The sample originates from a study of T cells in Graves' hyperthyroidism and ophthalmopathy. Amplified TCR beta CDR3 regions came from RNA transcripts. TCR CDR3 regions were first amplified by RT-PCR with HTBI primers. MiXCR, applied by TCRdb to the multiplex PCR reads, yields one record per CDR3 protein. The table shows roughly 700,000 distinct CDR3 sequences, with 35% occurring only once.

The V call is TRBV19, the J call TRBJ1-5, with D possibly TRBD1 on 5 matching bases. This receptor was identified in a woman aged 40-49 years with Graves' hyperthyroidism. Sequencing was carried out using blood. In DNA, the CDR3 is TGTGCCAGTAGTTCCAGGGAAGAGACCCAGCATTTT. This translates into CASSSREETQHF.